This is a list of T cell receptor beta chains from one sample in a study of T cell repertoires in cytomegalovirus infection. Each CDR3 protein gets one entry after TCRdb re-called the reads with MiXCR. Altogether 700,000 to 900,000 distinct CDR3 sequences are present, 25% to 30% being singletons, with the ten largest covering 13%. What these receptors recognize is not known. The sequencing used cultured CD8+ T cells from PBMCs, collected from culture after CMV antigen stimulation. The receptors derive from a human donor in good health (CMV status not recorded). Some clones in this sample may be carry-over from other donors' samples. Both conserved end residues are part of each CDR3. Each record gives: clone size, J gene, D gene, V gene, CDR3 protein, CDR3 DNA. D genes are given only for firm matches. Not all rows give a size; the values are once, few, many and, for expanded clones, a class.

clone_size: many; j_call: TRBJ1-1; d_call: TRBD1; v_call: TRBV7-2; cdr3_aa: CASSPQTGQRTEAFF; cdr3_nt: TGTGCCAGCAGCCCCCAGACAGGGCAGAGAACTGAAGCTTTCTTT
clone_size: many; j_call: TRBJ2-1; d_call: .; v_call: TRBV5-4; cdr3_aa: CASSPGLNNEQFF; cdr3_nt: TGTGCCAGCAGCCCGGGACTCAACAATGAGCAGTTCTTC
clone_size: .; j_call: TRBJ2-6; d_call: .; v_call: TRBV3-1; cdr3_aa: CASSQGVSGANVLTF; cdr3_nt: TGTGCCAGCAGCCAAGGGGTCTCTGGGGCCAACGTCCTGACTTTC
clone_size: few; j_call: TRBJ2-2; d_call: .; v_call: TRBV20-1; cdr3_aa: CSARDPGSHTGELFF; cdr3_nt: TGCAGTGCTAGAGATCCGGGGTCTCACACCGGGGAGCTGTTTTTT
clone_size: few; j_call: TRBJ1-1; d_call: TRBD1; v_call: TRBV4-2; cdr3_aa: CASSQGTGTEAFF; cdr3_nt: TGTGCCAGCAGCCAGGGGACAGGGACTGAAGCTTTCTTT
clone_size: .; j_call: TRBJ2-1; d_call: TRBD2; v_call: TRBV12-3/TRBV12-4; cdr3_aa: CASSLGLAGGRDEQFF; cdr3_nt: TGTGCCAGCAGTTTGGGGCTAGCGGGGGGGAGGGATGAGCAGTTCTTC
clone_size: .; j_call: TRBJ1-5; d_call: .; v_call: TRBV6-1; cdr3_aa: CASSEMVSNQPQHF; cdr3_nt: TGTGCCAGCAGTGAAATGGTTAGCAATCAGCCCCAGCATTTT
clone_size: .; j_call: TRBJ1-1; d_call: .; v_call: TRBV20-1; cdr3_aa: CSARDRRTSIPEAFF; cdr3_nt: TGCAGTGCTAGAGATCGTAGGACATCCATCCCTGAAGCTTTCTTT
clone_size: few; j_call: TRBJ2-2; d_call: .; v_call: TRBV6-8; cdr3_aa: CASSQRSGELFF; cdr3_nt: TGTGCCAGCAGTCAGCGATCCGGGGAGCTGTTTTTT
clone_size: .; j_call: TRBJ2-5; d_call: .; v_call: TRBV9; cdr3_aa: CASSGEGGAGSSRETQYF; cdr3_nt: TGTGCCAGCAGCGGCGAAGGGGGAGCGGGGAGTTCCAGGGAGACCCAGTACTTC
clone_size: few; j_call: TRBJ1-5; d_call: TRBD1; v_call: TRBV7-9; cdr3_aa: CASSLEDRGLSNQPQHF; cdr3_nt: TGTGCCAGCAGCTTAGAGGACAGGGGGCTTAGCAATCAGCCCCAGCATTTT
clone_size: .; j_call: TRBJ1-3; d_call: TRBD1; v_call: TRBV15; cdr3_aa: CATSIGTGGFGNTIYF; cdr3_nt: TGTGCCACCAGCATCGGGACAGGGGGCTTTGGAAACACCATATATTTT
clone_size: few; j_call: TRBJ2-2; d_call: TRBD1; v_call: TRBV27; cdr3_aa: CASSRTGAPSTGELFF; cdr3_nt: TGTGCCAGCAGTCGAACAGGGGCCCCGAGTACCGGGGAGCTGTTTTTT
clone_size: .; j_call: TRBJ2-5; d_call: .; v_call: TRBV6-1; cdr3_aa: CASWGGARETQYF; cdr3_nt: TGTGCTTCGTGGGGGGGGGCGAGAGAGACCCAGTACTTC
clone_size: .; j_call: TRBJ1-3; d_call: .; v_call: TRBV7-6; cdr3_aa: CASSLRMGSNSGNTIYF; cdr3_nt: TGTGCCAGCAGCTTAAGGATGGGATCTAACTCTGGAAACACCATATATTTT
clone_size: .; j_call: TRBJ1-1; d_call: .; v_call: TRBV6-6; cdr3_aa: CASSYGVVGELNTEAFF; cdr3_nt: TGTGCCAGCAGTTACGGAGTAGTGGGGGAATTGAACACTGAAGCTTTCTTT
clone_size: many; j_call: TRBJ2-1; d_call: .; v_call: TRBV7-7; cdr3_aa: CASSPRFTGSSYNEQFF; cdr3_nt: TGTGCTAGCAGCCCAAGATTTACAGGGTCCTCCTACAATGAGCAGTTCTTC